Included here is one T cell receptor beta chain sequence, with context. The sample holds other DNA sequences that translate to the same CDR3. These data come from a study of blood T cell repertoires in COVID-19. Study summary: Acute and convalescent COVID-19 samples came from the United States, Italy and Spain. The cDNA or gDNA used as material had been derived from T cells, B-cell-depleted T cells, or PBMCs.

J was trimmed by 0 bases and V by 3 bases; bases with no gene match: 2. Per the germline V gene, CDR1 is SGHRS and CDR2 is YFSETQ. The CDR3 totals 14 residues. Method: immunoSEQ multiplex PCR; TCRdb's copy keeps in-frame clones and lacks some. The repertoire holds roughly 230,000 clones, with roughly 84% as singletons. This TCR was sampled from a woman aged 50 to 65 who had been exposed to COVID-19. This chain uses TRBV5-1 with TRBJ2-7, with 8 positions matching TRBD2. Material: PBMCs or T cells enriched from blood (not recorded which). The CDR3 coding sequence is TGCGCCAGCAGCTCGAGCGGGGGCTCCTACGAGCAGTACTTC. It codes for CASSSSGGSYEQYF.